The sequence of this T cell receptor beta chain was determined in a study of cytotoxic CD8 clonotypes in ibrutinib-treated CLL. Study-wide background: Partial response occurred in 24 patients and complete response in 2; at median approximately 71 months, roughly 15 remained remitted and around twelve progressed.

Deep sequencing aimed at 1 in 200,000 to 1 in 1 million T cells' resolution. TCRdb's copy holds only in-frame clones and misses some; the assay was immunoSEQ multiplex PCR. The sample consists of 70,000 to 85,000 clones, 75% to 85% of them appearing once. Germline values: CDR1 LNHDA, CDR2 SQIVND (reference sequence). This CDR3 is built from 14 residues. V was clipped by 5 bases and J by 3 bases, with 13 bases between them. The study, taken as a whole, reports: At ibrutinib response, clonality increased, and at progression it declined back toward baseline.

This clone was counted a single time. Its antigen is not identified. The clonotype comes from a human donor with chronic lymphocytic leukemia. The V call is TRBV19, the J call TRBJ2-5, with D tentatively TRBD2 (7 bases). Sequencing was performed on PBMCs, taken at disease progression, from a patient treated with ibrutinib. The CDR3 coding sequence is TGTGCCAGTAGTTGGGGGGGCGAAGAAGAGACCCAGTACTTC. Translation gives CASSWGGEEETQYF.